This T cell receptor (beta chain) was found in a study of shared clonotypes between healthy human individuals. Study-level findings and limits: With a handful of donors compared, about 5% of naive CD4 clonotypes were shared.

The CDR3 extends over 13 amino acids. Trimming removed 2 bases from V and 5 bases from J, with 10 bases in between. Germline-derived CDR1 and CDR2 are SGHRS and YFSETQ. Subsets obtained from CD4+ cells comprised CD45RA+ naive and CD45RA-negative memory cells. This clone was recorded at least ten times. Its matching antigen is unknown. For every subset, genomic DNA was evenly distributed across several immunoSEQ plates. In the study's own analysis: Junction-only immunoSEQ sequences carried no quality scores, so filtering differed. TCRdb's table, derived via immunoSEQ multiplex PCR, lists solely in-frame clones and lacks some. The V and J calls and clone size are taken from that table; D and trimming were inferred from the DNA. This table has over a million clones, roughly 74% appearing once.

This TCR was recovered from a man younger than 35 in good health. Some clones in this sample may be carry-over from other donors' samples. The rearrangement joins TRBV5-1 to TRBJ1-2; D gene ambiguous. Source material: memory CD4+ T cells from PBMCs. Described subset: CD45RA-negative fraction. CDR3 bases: TGCGCCAGCAGCTTTTCACAGCAATATGGCTACACCTTC. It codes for CASSFSQQYGYTF.